The 6 T cell receptor beta chains presented below share a single source sample, sequenced in a study of cytomegalovirus exposure and HLA in healthy donors. This table comes from immunoSEQ multiplex PCR, and its TCRdb copy is limited to in-frame clones, with some not included. This sample carries some 150,000 clones, approximately 90% of them seen once, and the ten largest clones take around 3%. Sample: PBMCs. The receptors derive from a man between 18 and 29 years old in good health and CMV-seronegative.

The genes are TRBV4-1 and TRBJ1-2, with D possibly TRBD1 on 5 matching bases. This CDR3 region has 16 residues. V was clipped by 2 bases and J by 8 bases, with 21 bases between them. From germline, CDR1 is MGHRA and CDR2 YSYEKL. The CDR3 region is CASSQIQSGRQWGYTF. DNA for the CDR3: TGCGCCAGCAGCCAAATACAGAGTGGGCGACAGTGGGGCTACACCTTC.

This clone was seen once. The chain uses TRBV19 and TRBJ2-5; 8 positions agree with TRBD1. V was pared by 4 bases and J by 1 base, with 2 bases of the junction left unmatched. This CDR3 spans 14 amino acids. From germline, CDR1 is LNHDA and CDR2 SQIVND (reference sequence). CDR3 DNA sequence: TGTGCCAGTAGTAGGGACAGGTCCCAAGAGACCCAGTACTTC. Translation: CASSRDRSQETQYF.

Of note for this clone: A junction boundary mismatches the germline segment, possibly from a read error. The gene calls are TRBV10-1 and TRBJ1-5; D ambiguous. The germline gives CDR1 WNHNN, CDR2 SYGVQD (reference sequence). The CDR3 loop spans 8 amino acids. The CDR3 DNA reads TGCGCCAGCATGTGGGCCCTCTTT. Amino acids: CASMWALF.

This sequence joins TRBV7-9 and TRBJ1-2; 11 nucleotides line up with TRBD1. J gave up 4 bases and V 8 bases, and 12 bases lay outside the gene matches. This CDR3 region has 16 residues. Per the germline V gene, CDR1 is SEHNR and CDR2 is FQNEAQ (reference sequence). CDR3 sequence reads: CASQAGTGGIGYGYTF. Here the CDR3 DNA reads TGTGCCAGCCAAGCGGGGACAGGGGGTATTGGCTATGGCTACACCTTC.

The chain joins TRBV2 to TRBJ1-3; TRBD1 matches 9 bases. J was trimmed by 4 bases and V by 4 bases; bases with no gene match: 5. The CDR3 extends over 15 amino acids. CDR1 SNHLY and CDR2 FYNNEI come from the germline V gene. This chain's CDR3 is CASSGYRGRGNTIYF. DNA of the CDR3: TGTGCCAGCAGTGGCTACAGGGGGCGAGGAAACACCATATATTTT.

The chain recombines TRBV29-1 with TRBJ2-1, with D tentatively TRBD2 (5 bases). Trimming removed 7 bases from V and 10 bases from J, with 17 bases in between. CDR1 and CDR2 from the germline V gene are SQVTM and ANQGSEA. The CDR3 is made up of 12 amino acids. CDR3 sequence: CSATRAGMEQFF. CDR3 bases: TGCAGCGCCACGCGGGCGGGTATGGAGCAGTTCTTC.